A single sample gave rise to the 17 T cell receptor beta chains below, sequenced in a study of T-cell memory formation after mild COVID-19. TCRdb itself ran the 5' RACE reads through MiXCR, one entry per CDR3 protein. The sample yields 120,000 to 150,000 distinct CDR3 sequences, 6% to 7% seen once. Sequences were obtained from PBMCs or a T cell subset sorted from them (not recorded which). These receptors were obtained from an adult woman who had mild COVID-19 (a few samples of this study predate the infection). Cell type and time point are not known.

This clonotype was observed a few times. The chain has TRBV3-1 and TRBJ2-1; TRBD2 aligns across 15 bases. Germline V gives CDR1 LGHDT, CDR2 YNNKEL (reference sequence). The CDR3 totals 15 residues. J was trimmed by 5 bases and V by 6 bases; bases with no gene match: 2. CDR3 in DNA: TGTGCCAGCAGAAGGACTAGCGGGAGGGACAATGAGCAGTTCTTC. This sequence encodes CASRRTSGRDNEQFF.

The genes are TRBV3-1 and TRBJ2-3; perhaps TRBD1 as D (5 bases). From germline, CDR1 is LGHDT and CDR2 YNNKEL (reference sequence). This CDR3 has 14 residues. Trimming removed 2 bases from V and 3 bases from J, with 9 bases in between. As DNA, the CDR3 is TGTGCCAGCAGCCAATTGGGGCAAACAGATACGCAGTATTTT. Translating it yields CASSQLGQTDTQYF.

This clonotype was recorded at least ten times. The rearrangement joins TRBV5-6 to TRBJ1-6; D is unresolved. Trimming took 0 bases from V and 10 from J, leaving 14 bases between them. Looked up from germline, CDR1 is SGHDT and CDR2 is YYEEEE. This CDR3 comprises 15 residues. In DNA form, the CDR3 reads TGTGCCAGCAGCTTGGCCCCCACCAGAGGATCACCCCTCCACTTT. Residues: CASSLAPTRGSPLHF.

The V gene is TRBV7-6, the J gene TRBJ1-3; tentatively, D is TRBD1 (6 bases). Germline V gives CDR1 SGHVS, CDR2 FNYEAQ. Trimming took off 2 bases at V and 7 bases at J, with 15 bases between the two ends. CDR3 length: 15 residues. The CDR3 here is CASSLNSRGANTIYF. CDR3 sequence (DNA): TGTGCCAGCAGCTTAAACTCCAGGGGAGCTAACACCATATATTTT.

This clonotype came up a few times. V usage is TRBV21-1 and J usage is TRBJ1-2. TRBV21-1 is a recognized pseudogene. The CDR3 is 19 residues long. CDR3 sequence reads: CASSKEGGRVGEENYGYTF. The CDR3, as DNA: TGTGCCAGCAGCAAAGAGGGAGGGAGGGTAGGAGAGGAGAACTATGGCTACACCTTC.

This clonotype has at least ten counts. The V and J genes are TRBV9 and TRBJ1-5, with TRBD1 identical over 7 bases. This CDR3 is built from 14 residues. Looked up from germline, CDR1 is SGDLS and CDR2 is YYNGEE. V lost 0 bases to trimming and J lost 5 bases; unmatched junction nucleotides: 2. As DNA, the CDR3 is TGTGCCAGCAGCGTAGGGGACAGCTATCAGCCCCAGCATTTT. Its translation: CASSVGDSYQPQHF.

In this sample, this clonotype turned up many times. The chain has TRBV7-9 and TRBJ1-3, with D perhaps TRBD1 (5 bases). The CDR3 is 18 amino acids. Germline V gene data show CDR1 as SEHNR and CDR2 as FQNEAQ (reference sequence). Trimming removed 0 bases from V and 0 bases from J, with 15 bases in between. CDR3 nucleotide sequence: TGTGCCAGCAGCTTAGCGCCGCAGGGTGTCTTCTCTGGAAACACCATATATTTT. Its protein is CASSLAPQGVFSGNTIYF.

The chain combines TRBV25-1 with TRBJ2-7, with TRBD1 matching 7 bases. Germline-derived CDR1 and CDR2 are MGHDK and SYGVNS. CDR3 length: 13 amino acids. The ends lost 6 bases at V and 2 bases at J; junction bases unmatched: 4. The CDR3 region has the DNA TGTGCCAGCAGCTTGACAGGGCCCTACGAGCAGTACTTC. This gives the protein CASSLTGPYEQYF.

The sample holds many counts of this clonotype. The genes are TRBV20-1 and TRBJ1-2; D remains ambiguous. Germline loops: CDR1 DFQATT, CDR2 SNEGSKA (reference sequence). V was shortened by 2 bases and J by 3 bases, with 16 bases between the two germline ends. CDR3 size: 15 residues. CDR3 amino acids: CSARKHEIPDYGYTF. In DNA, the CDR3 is TGCAGTGCTAGAAAGCACGAGATTCCGGACTATGGCTACACCTTC.

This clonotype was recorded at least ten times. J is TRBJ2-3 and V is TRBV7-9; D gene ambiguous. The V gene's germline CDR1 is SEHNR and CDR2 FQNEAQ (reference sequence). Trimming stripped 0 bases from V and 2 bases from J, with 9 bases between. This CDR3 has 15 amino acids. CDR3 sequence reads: CASSLALASTDTQYF. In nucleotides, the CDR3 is TGTGCCAGCAGCTTAGCTCTTGCATCCACAGATACGCAGTATTTT.

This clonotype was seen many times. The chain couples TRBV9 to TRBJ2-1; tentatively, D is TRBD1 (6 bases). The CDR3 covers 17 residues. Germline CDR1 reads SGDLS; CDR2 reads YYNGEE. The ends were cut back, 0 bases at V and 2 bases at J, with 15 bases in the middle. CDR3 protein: CASSVDGDRSTYNEQFF. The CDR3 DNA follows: TGTGCCAGCAGCGTAGATGGCGACAGGTCTACCTACAATGAGCAGTTCTTC.

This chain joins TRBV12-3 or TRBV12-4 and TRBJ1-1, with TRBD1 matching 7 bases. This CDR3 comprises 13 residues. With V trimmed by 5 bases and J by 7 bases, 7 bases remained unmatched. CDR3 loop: CASSLRDSFEAFF. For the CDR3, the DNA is TGTGCCAGCAGTCTTCGGGACAGTTTTGAAGCTTTCTTT.

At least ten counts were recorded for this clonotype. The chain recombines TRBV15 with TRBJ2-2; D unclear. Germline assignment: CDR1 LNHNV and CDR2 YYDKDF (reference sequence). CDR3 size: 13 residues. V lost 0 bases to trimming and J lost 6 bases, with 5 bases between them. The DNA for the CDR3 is TGTGCCACCAGCAGAGATGTTGCCGGGGAGCTGTTTTTT. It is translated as CATSRDVAGELFF.

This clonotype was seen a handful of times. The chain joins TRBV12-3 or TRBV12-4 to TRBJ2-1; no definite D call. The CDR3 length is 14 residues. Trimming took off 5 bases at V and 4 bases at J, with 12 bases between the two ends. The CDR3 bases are TGTGCCAGCAGTCTCCGACCCCTATACAATGAGCAGTTCTTC. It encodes CASSLRPLYNEQFF.

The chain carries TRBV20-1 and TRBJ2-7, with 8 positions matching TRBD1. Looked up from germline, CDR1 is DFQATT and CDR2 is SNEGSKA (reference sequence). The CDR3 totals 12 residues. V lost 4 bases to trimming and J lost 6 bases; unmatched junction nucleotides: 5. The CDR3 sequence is CSAIGQGGEQYF. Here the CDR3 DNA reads TGCAGTGCTATAGGACAGGGAGGCGAGCAGTACTTC.

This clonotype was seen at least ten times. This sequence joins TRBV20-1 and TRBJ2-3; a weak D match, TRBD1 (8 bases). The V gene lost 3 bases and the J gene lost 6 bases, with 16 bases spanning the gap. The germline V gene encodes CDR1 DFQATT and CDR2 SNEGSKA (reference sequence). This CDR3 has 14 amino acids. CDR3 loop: CSASRLQGGDTQYF. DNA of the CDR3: TGCAGTGCTAGTCGCTTACAGGGGGGGGATACGCAGTATTTT.

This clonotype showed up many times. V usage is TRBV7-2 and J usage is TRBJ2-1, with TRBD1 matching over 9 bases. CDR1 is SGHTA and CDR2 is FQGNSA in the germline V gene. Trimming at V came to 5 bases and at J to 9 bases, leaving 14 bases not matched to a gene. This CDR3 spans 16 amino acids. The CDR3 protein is CASSTRQGVLQGEQFF. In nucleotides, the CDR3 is TGTGCCAGCAGCACACGACAGGGGGTTTTACAGGGTGAGCAGTTCTTC.